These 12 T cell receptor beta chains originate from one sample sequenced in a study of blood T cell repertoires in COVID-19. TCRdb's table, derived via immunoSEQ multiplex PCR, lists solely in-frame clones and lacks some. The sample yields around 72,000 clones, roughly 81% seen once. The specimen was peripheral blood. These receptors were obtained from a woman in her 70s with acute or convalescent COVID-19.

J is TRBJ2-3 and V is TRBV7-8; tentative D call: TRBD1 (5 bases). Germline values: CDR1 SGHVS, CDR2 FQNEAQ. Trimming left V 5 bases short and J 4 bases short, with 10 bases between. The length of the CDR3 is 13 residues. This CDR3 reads CASSERQSDTQYF. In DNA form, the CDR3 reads TGTGCCAGCAGCGAAAGACAGTCAGATACGCAGTATTTT.

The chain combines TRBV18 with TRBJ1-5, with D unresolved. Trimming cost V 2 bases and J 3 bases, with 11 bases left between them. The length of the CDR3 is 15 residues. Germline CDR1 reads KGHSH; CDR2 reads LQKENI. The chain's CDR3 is CASSPGGTANQPQHF. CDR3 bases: TGTGCCAGCTCACCAGGAGGAACAGCCAATCAGCCCCAGCATTTT.

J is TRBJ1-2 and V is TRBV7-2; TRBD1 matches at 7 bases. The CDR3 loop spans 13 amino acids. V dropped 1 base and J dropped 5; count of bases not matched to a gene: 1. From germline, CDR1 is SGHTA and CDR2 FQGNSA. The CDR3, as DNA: TGTGCCAGCAGCTTAGACAGGGGATATGGCTACACCTTC. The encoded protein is CASSLDRGYGYTF.

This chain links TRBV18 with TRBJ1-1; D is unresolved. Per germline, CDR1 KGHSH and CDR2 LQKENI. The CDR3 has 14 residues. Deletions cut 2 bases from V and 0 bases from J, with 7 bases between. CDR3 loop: CASSPGRLNTEAFF. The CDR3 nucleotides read TGTGCCAGCTCACCAGGCAGATTGAACACTGAAGCTTTCTTT.

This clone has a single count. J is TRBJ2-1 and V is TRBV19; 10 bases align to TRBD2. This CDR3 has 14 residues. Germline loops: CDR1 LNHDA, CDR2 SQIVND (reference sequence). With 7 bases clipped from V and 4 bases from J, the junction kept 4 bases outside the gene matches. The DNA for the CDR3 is TGTGCCAGTAAGGTGACTAGCGGGTACAATGAGCAGTTCTTC. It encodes CASKVTSGYNEQFF.

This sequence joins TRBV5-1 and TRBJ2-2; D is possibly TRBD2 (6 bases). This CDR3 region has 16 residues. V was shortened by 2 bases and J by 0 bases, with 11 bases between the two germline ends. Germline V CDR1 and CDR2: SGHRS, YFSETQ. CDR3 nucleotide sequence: TGCGCCAGCAGCTTTGTCCTAGCGTCGAACACCGGGGAGCTGTTTTTT. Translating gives CASSFVLASNTGELFF.

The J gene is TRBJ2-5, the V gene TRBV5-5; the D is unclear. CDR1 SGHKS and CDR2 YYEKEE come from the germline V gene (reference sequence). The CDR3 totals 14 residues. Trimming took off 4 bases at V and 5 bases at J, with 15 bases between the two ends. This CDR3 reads CASSPPELSETQYF. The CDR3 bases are TGTGCCAGCAGCCCCCCCGAGCTTTCTGAGACCCAGTACTTC.

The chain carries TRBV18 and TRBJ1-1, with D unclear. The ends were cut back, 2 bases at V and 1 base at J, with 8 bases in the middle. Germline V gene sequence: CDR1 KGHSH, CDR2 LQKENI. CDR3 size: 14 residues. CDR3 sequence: CASSPGRENTEAFF. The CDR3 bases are TGTGCCAGCTCACCAGGGCGCGAGAACACTGAAGCTTTCTTT.

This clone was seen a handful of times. The CDR3 nucleotides are TGTGCCAGCAGCCGGCGAGGGGGATCCACTGAAGCTTTCTTT. Translated, it gives CASSRRGGSTEAFF. The V call is TRBV3-1 (or the pseudogene TRBV3-2), the J call TRBJ1-1; D possibly corresponds to TRBD1 (6 bases). The germline V gene encodes CDR1 LGHDT and CDR2 YNNKEL (reference sequence). V shed 4 bases and J shed 4 bases, with 13 bases lying between them. The CDR3 extends over 14 amino acids.

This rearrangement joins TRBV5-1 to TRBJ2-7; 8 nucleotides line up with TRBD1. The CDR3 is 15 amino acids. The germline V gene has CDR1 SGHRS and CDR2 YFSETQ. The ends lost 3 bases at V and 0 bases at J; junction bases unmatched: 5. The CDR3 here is CASSSGTGYSYEQYF. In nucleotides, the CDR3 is TGCGCCAGCAGCTCTGGGACAGGATACTCCTACGAGCAGTACTTC.

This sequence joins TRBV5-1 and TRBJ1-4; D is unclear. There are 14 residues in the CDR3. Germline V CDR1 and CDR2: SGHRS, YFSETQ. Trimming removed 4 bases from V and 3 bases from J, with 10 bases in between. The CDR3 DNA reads TGCGCCAGCAGCGAAGACACGTCTAATGAAAAACTGTTTTTT. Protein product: CASSEDTSNEKLFF. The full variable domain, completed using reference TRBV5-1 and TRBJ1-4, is KAGVTQTPRYLIKTRGQQVTLSCSPISGHRSVSWYQQTPGQGLQFLFEYFSETQRNKGNFPGRFSGRQFSNSRSEMNVSTLELGDSALYLCASSEDTSNEKLFFGSGTQLSVL.

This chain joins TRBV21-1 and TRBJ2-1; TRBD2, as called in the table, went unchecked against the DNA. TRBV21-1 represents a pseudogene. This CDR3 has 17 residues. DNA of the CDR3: TGTGCCAGCAGCATCGGAGGGGCGGGAATCTCCTACAATGAGCAGTTCTTC. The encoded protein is CASSIGGAGISYNEQFF.